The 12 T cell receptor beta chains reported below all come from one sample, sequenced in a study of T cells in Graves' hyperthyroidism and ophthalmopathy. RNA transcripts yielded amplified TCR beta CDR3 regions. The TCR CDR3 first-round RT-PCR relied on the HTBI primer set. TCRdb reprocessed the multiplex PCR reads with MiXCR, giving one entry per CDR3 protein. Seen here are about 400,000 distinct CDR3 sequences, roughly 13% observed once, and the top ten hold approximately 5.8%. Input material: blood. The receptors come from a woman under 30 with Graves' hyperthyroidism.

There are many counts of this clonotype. In DNA form, the CDR3 reads TGTGCCACCAGTGAGGGGATAAACAACAATGAGCAGTTCTTC. It specifies CATSEGINNNEQFF. This chain joins TRBV24-1 and TRBJ2-1; D is unresolved. This CDR3 is 14 amino acids long. Germline V lookup: CDR1 KGHDR, CDR2 SFDVKD. V lost 4 bases, J lost 5 bases, and 11 bases lay in between.

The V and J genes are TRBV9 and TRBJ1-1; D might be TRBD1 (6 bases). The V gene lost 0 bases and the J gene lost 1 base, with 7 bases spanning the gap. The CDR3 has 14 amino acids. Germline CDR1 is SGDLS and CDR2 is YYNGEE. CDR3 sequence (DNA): TGTGCCAGCAGCGTAGAGGGGGGGAACACTGAAGCTTTCTTT. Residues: CASSVEGGNTEAFF.

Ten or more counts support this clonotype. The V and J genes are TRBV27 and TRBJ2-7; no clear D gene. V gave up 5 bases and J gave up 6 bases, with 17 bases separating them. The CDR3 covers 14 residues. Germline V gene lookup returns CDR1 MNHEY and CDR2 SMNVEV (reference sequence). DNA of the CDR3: TGTGCCAGCAGTCCCAGCTGGATTTTTGGCGAGCAGTACTTC. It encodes CASSPSWIFGEQYF.

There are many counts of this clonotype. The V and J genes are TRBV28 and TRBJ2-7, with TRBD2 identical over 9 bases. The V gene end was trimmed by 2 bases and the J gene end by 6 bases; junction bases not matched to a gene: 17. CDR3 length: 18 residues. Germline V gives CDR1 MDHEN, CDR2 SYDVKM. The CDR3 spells CASSLEPRLAVPGAEQYF. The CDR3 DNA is TGTGCCAGCAGTTTAGAGCCCCGACTAGCGGTCCCCGGAGCCGAGCAGTACTTC. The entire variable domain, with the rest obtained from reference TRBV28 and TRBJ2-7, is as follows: DVKVTQSSRYLVKRTGEKVFLECVQDMDHENMFWYRQDPGLGLRLIYFSYDVKMKEKGDIPEGYSVSREKKERFSLILESASTNQTSMYLCASSLEPRLAVPGAEQYFGPGTRLTVT.

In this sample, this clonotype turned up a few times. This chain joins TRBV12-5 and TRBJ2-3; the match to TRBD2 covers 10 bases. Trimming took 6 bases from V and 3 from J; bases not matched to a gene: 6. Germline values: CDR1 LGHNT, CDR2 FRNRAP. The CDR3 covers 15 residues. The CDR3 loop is CASGPGLAETDTQYF. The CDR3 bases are TGTGCTAGTGGCCCCGGACTAGCGGAAACAGATACGCAGTATTTT. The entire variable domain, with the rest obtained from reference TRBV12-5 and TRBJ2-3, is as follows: DARVTQTPRHKVTEMGQEVTMRCQPILGHNTVFWYRQTMMQGLELLAYFRNRAPLDDSGMPKDRFSAEMPDATLATLKIQPSEPRDSAVYFCASGPGLAETDTQYFGPGTRLTVL.

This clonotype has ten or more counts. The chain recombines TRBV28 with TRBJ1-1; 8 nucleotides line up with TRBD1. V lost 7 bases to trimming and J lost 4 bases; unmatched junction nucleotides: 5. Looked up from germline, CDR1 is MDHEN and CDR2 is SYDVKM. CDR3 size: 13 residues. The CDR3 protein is CASTRQGPTEAFF. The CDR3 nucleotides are TGTGCCAGCACCCGACAGGGGCCCACTGAAGCTTTCTTT. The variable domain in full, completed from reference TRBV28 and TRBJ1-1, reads DVKVTQSSRYLVKRTGEKVFLECVQDMDHENMFWYRQDPGLGLRLIYFSYDVKMKEKGDIPEGYSVSREKKERFSLILESASTNQTSMYLCASTRQGPTEAFFGQGTRLTVV.

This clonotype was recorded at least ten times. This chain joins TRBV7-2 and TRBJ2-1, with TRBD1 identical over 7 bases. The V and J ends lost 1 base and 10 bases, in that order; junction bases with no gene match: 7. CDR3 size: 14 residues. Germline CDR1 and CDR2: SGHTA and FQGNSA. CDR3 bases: TGTGCCAGCAGCTTAGTTGAGGGGGCTAGGGAGCAGTTCTTC. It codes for CASSLVEGAREQFF.

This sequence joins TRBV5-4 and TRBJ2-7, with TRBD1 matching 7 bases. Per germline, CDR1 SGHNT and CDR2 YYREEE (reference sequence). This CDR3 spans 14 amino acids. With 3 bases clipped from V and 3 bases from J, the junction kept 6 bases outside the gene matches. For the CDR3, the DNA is TGTGCCAGCAGCTCCCCGGGACAGATCTACGAGCAGTACTTC. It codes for CASSSPGQIYEQYF.

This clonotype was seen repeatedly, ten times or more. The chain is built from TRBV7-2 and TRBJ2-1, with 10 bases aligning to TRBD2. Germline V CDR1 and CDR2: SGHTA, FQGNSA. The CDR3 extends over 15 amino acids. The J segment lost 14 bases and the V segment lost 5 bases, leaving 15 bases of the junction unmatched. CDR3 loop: CASSLGWGTSDREFF. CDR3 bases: TGTGCCAGCAGCCTAGGGTGGGGGACTAGCGATAGGGAGTTCTTC. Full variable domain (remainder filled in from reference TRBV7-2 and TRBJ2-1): GAGVSQSPSNKVTEKGKDVELRCDPISGHTALYWYRQSLGQGLEFLIYFQGNSAPDKSGLPSDRFSAERTGGSVSTLTIQRTQQEDSAVYLCASSLGWGTSDREFFGPGTRLTVL.

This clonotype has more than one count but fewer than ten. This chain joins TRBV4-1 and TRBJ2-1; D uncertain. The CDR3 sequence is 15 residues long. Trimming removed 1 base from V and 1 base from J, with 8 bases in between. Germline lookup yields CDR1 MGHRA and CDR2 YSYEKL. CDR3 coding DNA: TGCGCCAGCAGCCAAGGCTACCAATCCTACAATGAGCAGTTCTTC. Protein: CASSQGYQSYNEQFF.

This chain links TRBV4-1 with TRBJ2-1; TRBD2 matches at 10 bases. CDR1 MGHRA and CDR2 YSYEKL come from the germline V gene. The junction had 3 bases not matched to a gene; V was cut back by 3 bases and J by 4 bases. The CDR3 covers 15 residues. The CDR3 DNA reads TGCGCCAGCAGCCAGGGACTAGCGCCATACAATGAGCAGTTCTTC. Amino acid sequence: CASSQGLAPYNEQFF.

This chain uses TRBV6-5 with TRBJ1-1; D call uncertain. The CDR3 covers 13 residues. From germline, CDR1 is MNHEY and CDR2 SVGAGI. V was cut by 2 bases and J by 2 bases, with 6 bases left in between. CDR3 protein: CASSYVINTEAFF. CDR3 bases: TGTGCCAGCAGTTACGTTATAAACACTGAAGCTTTCTTT.